Following are 29 T cell receptor beta chains from one sample sequenced in a study of blood T cell repertoires in COVID-19 (dated by TCRdb to 2018 to 2021). Library preparation employed the immunoSEQ multiplex PCR assay. TCRdb obtained this table from immuneACCESS and retained in-frame rearrangements with V and J assigned. These tables miss some clones; where compared with another copy, unresolved V genes account for less than half of the shortfall, and the remainder is unexplained. Here the sample has 250,000 or so clones; roughly nine tenths occur a single time. The biggest ten clones account for around 5.9% of the sample. Sequencing was done on a sample of peripheral blood. The source is a man aged 55 to 70 with acute or convalescent COVID-19.

The gene calls are TRBV2 and TRBJ1-2; 7 bases match TRBD1. The CDR3 has 15 amino acids. V gave up 6 bases and J gave up 1 base; unmatched junction bases: 8. Germline CDR1 reads SNHLY; CDR2 reads FYNNEI. Here the CDR3 DNA reads TGTGCCAGCAGCGAGGGACAGTTAATTAACTATGGCTACACCTTC. It encodes CASSEGQLINYGYTF.

The genes are TRBV9 and TRBJ2-1, with D uncertain. With 0 bases removed from V and 0 bases from J, the gap between germline ends came to 10 bases. Germline CDR1 SGDLS, CDR2 YYNGEE. The CDR3 length is 16 residues. CDR3 in DNA: TGTGCCAGCAGCGTAGCTTGGAGAAGCTCCTACAATGAGCAGTTCTTC. It is translated as CASSVAWRSSYNEQFF.

The rearrangement links TRBV27 to TRBJ1-2, with 10 bases identical to TRBD1. This CDR3 contains 15 residues. Germline V gene lookup returns CDR1 MNHEY and CDR2 SMNVEV (reference sequence). J gave up 3 bases and V 5 bases, and 6 bases lay outside the gene matches. CDR3 DNA sequence: TGTGCCAGCAGTCCCGGGACAGGGGTTTACTATGGCTACACCTTC. Its translation is CASSPGTGVYYGYTF.

The chain is built from TRBV7-2 and TRBJ2-1; weak D call: TRBD2 (5 bases). The CDR3 is 14 residues long. Germline V gene data show CDR1 as SGHTA and CDR2 as FQGNSA. V was trimmed by 2 bases and J by 5 bases, leaving 10 bases between them. This CDR3 reads CASSLQQTNNEQFF. In DNA, the CDR3 is TGTGCCAGCAGCTTACAACAGACTAACAATGAGCAGTTCTTC.

This chain connects TRBV4-3 to TRBJ2-5, with a possible D match to TRBD2 (6 bases). Trimming cost V 4 bases and J 5 bases, with 17 bases left between them. Looked up from germline, CDR1 is LGHNA and CDR2 is YSLEER. This CDR3 is built from 15 residues. CDR3 sequence: CASSPEPGEWETQYF. CDR3 sequence (DNA): TGCGCCAGCAGCCCGGAGCCGGGGGAGTGGGAGACCCAGTACTTC.

The chain combines TRBV5-6 with TRBJ2-7; TRBD1 matches at 9 bases. V shed 0 bases, J shed 4 bases, and the junction held 2 bases outside the gene matches. The CDR3 contains 14 residues. The germline V gene encodes CDR1 SGHDT and CDR2 YYEEEE. CDR3 region: CASSLGGQGYEQYF. The CDR3, as DNA: TGTGCCAGCAGCTTGGGGGGACAGGGTTACGAGCAGTACTTC.

The chain carries TRBV6-6 and TRBJ1-3, with a tentative D call TRBD1 (5 bases). Trimming cost V 0 bases and J 3 bases, with 12 bases left between them. CDR3 length: 16 residues. In germline, CDR1 is MNHNY, CDR2 SVGAGI (reference sequence). As DNA, the CDR3 is TGTGCCAGCAGTTACTCCGGGGGAGATGGTGGAAACACCATATATTTT. Protein: CASSYSGGDGGNTIYF.

The V call is TRBV19, the J call TRBJ1-1; 10 bases map to TRBD1. Germline V gives CDR1 LNHDA, CDR2 SQIVND (reference sequence). The ends lost 2 bases at V and 6 bases at J; junction bases unmatched: 3. The CDR3 has 14 amino acids. CDR3 in DNA: TGTGCCAGTAGTATAAGGACAGGGGGATCTGAAGCTTTCTTT. It specifies CASSIRTGGSEAFF.

The chain has TRBV4-1 and TRBJ1-1; D remains unclear. CDR1 is MGHRA, CDR2 YSYEKL, per germline. Trimming removed 4 bases from V and 1 base from J, with 13 bases in between. CDR3 size: 15 residues. The CDR3 region is CASSPLRDSNTEAFF. CDR3 nucleotide sequence: TGCGCCAGCAGCCCGTTACGAGATTCGAACACTGAAGCTTTCTTT.

The rearrangement links TRBV7-3 to TRBJ2-3; 10 bases match TRBD2. The length of the CDR3 is 18 residues. Per germline, CDR1 SGHTA and CDR2 FQGTGA. V trimming: 2 bases; J trimming: 5 bases; junction bases outside the gene matches: 13. The CDR3 DNA reads TGTGCCAGCAGCTTAGGACTCCTAGCGGGAGTTGCTGGAGATACGCAGTATTTT. Translating gives CASSLGLLAGVAGDTQYF. Combining the CDR3 with reference TRBV7-3 and TRBJ2-3 gives the whole variable domain GAGVSQTPSNKVTEKGKYVELRCDPISGHTALYWYRQSLGQGPEFLIYFQGTGAADDSGLPNDRFFAVRPEGSVSTLKIQRTERGDSAVYLCASSLGLLAGVAGDTQYFGPGTRLTVL.

V gene TRBV11-2 combines with J gene TRBJ2-1; D is unresolved. Trimming left V 0 bases short and J 9 bases short, with 9 bases between. The CDR3 runs to 13 residues. Per the germline V gene, CDR1 is SGHAT and CDR2 is FQNNGV. This CDR3 is CASSLDRQVEQFF. In DNA, the CDR3 is TGTGCCAGCAGCTTAGACCGGCAGGTTGAGCAGTTCTTC.

The chain couples TRBV6-5 to TRBJ2-5; 7 bases map to TRBD2. Germline-derived CDR1 and CDR2 are MNHEY and SVGAGI. This CDR3 is 15 amino acids long. V shed 3 bases and J 2 bases; nucleotides not matched to a gene: 6. The CDR3 protein is CASSYITGRQETQYF. Written as DNA, the CDR3 is TGTGCCAGCAGTTATATAACCGGGAGGCAAGAGACCCAGTACTTC.

V usage is TRBV19 and J usage is TRBJ1-5; a weak D match, TRBD1 (6 bases). Germline CDR1 is LNHDA and CDR2 is SQIVND (reference sequence). The CDR3 is made up of 14 amino acids. V was cut by 7 bases and J by 3 bases, with 13 bases left in between. CDR3 bases: TGTGCCAGTACTCCGACAGGTCCCAATCAGCCCCAGCATTTT. It codes for CASTPTGPNQPQHF.

This rearrangement joins TRBV18 to TRBJ1-2, with TRBD1 identical over 10 bases. The CDR3 has 16 residues. Germline CDR1 reads KGHSH; CDR2 reads LQKENI. The J segment lost 1 base and the V segment lost 8 bases, leaving 10 bases of the junction unmatched. The CDR3 loop is CASRPMGTGDNYGYTF. In DNA, the CDR3 is TGTGCCAGCAGACCCATGGGGACAGGGGATAACTATGGCTACACCTTC.

There are a few counts of this clone. The V gene is TRBV6-6, the J gene TRBJ1-1, with 9 bases fitting TRBD1. This CDR3 contains 14 residues. Germline V CDR1 and CDR2: MNHNY, SVGAGI (reference sequence). J gave up 5 bases and V 6 bases, and 7 bases lay outside the gene matches. The CDR3 DNA reads TGTGCCAGCAGATCGACAGGGGGAGGGACTGAAGCTTTCTTT. Protein: CASRSTGGGTEAFF.

This clone has only a few counts. The genes are TRBV9 and TRBJ1-4, with 10 bases fitting TRBD1. The germline CDR1 and CDR2 sequences are SGDLS and YYNGEE. This CDR3 spans 15 amino acids. After removal of 4 bases from V and 8 bases from J, the junction contained 8 bases not matched to a gene. The CDR3 region is CASSSRQGAEEKLFF. The CDR3 coding sequence is TGTGCCAGCAGCTCGCGACAGGGGGCTGAGGAAAAACTGTTTTTT. The full variable domain, in which reference TRBV9 and TRBJ1-4 provide the parts outside the CDR3, is DSGVTQTPKHLITATGQRVTLRCSPRSGDLSVYWYQQSLDQGLQFLIQYYNGEERAKGNILERFSAQQFPDLHSELNLSSLELGDSALYFCASSSRQGAEEKLFFGSGTQLSVL.

This sequence joins TRBV11-3 and TRBJ2-1, with 13 bases aligning to TRBD2. Germline V gene lookup returns CDR1 SGHNT and CDR2 YENEEA. The CDR3 is 16 amino acids. Losses at the gene ends were 6 bases for V and 9 bases for J; bases not matched to a gene: 11. CDR3 nucleotides: TGTGCCAGCAGTCTAGGACTAGCGGGAGAATCTATTGAGCAGTTCTTC. Residues: CASSLGLAGESIEQFF.

This clone was seen a few times. V and J are TRBV11-3 and TRBJ1-1; tentatively, D is TRBD1 (5 bases). Trimming took 3 bases from V and 1 from J, leaving 6 bases between them. The CDR3 sequence is 13 residues long. CDR1 SGHNT and CDR2 YENEEA come from the germline V gene. The CDR3 coding sequence is TGTGCCAGCAGCTTCGGGGGGAACACTGAAGCTTTCTTT. The encoded protein is CASSFGGNTEAFF. Combining the CDR3 with reference TRBV11-3 and TRBJ1-1 gives the whole variable domain EAGVVQSPRYKIIEKKQPVAFWCNPISGHNTLYWYLQNLGQGPELLIRYENEEAVDDSQLPKDRFSAERLKGVDSTLKIQPAELGDSAVYLCASSFGGNTEAFFGQGTRLTVV.

This chain joins TRBV5-1 and TRBJ2-7; 7 nucleotides align to TRBD2. Trimming took 2 bases from V and 4 from J; bases not matched to a gene: 6. From germline, CDR1 is SGHRS and CDR2 YFSETQ. This CDR3 contains 14 residues. CDR3 DNA sequence: TGCGCCAGCAGCTTTGCGGGGGAGACTTACGAGCAGTACTTC. Translated, it gives CASSFAGETYEQYF.

The chain recombines TRBV6-2 or TRBV6-3 with TRBJ1-1, with no clear D. The V gene's germline CDR1 is MNHEY and CDR2 SVGEGT. V was shortened by 3 bases and J by 0 bases, with 5 bases between the two germline ends. The CDR3 is 13 residues long. CDR3 amino acids: CASSYRVNTEAFF. In DNA form, the CDR3 reads TGTGCCAGCAGTTATCGGGTGAACACTGAAGCTTTCTTT.

This clone turned up a few times. The CDR3 DNA reads as TGTGCCAGCAGACAACAGGGGAGCTACGAGCAGTACTTC. It encodes CASRQQGSYEQYF. The chain carries TRBV6-6 and TRBJ2-7, with TRBD1 matching 7 bases. The CDR3 runs 13 residues. CDR1 and CDR2 from the germline V gene are MNHNY and SVGAGI (reference sequence). V was clipped by 6 bases and J by 3 bases; unmatched bases: 5.

This clone occurred a few times. Within the sample, other DNA sequences also encode this same CDR3. V gene TRBV20-1 combines with J gene TRBJ1-3; tentative D call: TRBD1 (5 bases). Germline assignment: CDR1 DFQATT and CDR2 SNEGSKA (reference sequence). The CDR3 runs to 11 residues. V was pared by 6 bases and J by 4 bases, with 7 bases between. CDR3 amino acids: CSAGGGNTIYF. CDR3 coding DNA: TGCAGTGCCGGGGGGGGAAACACCATATATTTT.

The rearrangement links TRBV4-3 to TRBJ2-3; maybe TRBD2 (5 bases). CDR3 length: 16 residues. Between the trimmed V and J ends, which lost 0 bases and 4 bases, there was a span of 14 bases. Germline CDR1 LGHNA, CDR2 YSLEER. The CDR3 nucleotides read TGCGCCAGCAGCCAAGATCGACCCGGGCGGGCAGATACGCAGTATTTT. Protein sequence: CASSQDRPGRADTQYF.

The chain uses TRBV7-3 and TRBJ2-1, with 14 bases fitting TRBD2. J gave up 9 bases and V 5 bases, and 9 bases lay outside the gene matches. CDR1 and CDR2 from the germline V gene are SGHTA and FQGTGA. The CDR3 covers 16 residues. CDR3 residues: CASSQRLAGGRPEQFF. CDR3 DNA: TGTGCCAGCAGCCAACGACTAGCGGGAGGGAGACCTGAGCAGTTCTTC.

The V gene is TRBV15, the J gene TRBJ1-5; 9 bases match TRBD1. J was trimmed by 0 bases and V by 5 bases; bases with no gene match: 8. CDR3 length equals 17 residues. In germline, CDR1 is LNHNV, CDR2 YYDKDF (reference sequence). CDR3 in DNA: TGTGCCACCAGCGGACCTGACAGGGGGTATAGCAATCAGCCCCAGCATTTT. The encoded protein is CATSGPDRGYSNQPQHF.

This rearrangement joins TRBV5-1 to TRBJ1-1; 7 bases match TRBD1. The germline CDR1 and CDR2 sequences are SGHRS and YFSETQ. V was pared by 2 bases and J by 3 bases, with 7 bases of the junction left unmatched. This CDR3 has 15 residues. DNA of the CDR3: TGCGCCAGCAGCTTCGGTGACAGGGATCACACTGAAGCTTTCTTT. Protein product: CASSFGDRDHTEAFF.

The chain carries TRBV12-3 or TRBV12-4 and TRBJ1-1; no firm D call. V shed 5 bases and J shed 14 bases, with 18 bases lying between them. This CDR3 comprises 12 residues. CDR3 in DNA: TGTGCCAGCAGTACCCTGACATATGATAGGTTCTTT. Protein: CASSTLTYDRFF.

Concerning this clone itself: Within the sample, other DNA sequences also encode this same CDR3. V and J are TRBV24-1 and TRBJ1-4; no clear D gene. There are 13 residues in the CDR3. Trimming shortened V by 4 bases and J by 5 bases, and 7 bases separated the two germline ends. Germline V gives CDR1 KGHDR, CDR2 SFDVKD. The CDR3 nucleotides read TGTGCCACCAGTGACCCGGGGAATGAAAAACTGTTTTTT. Protein sequence: CATSDPGNEKLFF.

The chain combines TRBV24-1 with TRBJ2-2, with a possible D match to TRBD1 (6 bases). Germline CDR1 reads KGHDR; CDR2 reads SFDVKD. V was shortened by 2 bases and J by 2 bases, with 8 bases between the two germline ends. The CDR3 runs 15 residues. CDR3 sequence reads: CATSDSGTNTGELFF. CDR3 bases: TGTGCCACCAGTGATTCCGGGACAAACACCGGGGAGCTGTTTTTT.